The count of the clone carrying this T cell receptor beta chain is one. This sample was included in a study of T cell repertoires in cytomegalovirus infection. As for the study in general: Public TCR beta signatures marked donors with CMV infection and the matching HLA.

In germline, CDR1 is MDHEN, CDR2 SYDVKM. Trimming left V 6 bases short and J 3 bases short, with 17 bases between. This CDR3 is built from 15 residues. TCRdb reanalysed the reads using MiXCR and keeps one entry per CDR3 protein. The profile covers just over 300,000 distinct CDR3 sequences, with roughly a sixth appearing a single time and around 11% taken by the ten largest. Material: PBMCs. The receptor was isolated from a human donor in good health (CMV status not recorded). Some clones in this sample may be carry-over from other donors' samples. J is TRBJ1-1 and V is TRBV28; unclear D gene. The CDR3 reads CASSRGSAGDTEAFF. Written as DNA, the CDR3 is TGTGCCAGCAGCCGTGGATCCGCCGGGGACACTGAAGCTTTCTTT.